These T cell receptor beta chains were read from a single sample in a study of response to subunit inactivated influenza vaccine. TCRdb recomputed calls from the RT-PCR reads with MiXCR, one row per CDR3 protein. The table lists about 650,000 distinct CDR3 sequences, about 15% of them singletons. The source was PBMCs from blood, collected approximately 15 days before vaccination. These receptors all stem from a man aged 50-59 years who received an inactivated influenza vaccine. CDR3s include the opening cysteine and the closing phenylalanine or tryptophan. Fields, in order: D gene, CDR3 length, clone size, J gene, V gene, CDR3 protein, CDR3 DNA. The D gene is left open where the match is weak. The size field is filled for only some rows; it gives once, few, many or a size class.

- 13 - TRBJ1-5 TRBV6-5 CASTLHSNQPQHF TGTGCCAGCACGTTGCATAGCAATCAGCCCCAGCATTTT
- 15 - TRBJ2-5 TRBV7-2 CASSLVSRGPETQYF TGTGCCAGCAGCTTGGTCTCGAGGGGCCCAGAGACCCAGTACTTC
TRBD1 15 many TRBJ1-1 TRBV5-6 CASRPPGQGGSEAFF TGTGCCAGCAGACCCCCGGGACAGGGTGGGTCTGAAGCTTTCTTT
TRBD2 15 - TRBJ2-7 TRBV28 CASSFLAALSYEQYF TGTGCCAGCAGTTTCCTAGCGGCACTCTCCTACGAGCAGTACTTC
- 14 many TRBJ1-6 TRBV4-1 CATSQGSYNSPLHF TGCGCCACCTCTCAGGGGTCCTATAATTCACCCCTCCACTTT
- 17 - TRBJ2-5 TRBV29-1 CSVEDLVTESRQETQYF TGCAGCGTTGAAGATCTTGTGACGGAGAGCCGCCAAGAGACCCAGTACTTC
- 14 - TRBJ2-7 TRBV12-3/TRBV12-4 CASSHPRRTYEQYF TGTGCCAGCAGCCACCCCCGGAGGACCTACGAGCAGTACTTC
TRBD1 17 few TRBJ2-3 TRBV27 CASSRGDRLFSTDTQYF TGTGCCAGCAGTCGCGGGGACAGGCTGTTTAGCACAGATACGCAGTATTTT
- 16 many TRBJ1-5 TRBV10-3 CAIKVWLPRPNQPQHF TGTGCCATCAAGGTTTGGCTCCCGAGGCCCAATCAGCCCCAGCATTTT
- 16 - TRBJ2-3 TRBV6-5 CASSYFGGGGTDKQYF TGTGCCAGCAGTTATTTTGGGGGAGGCGGCACAGATAAGCAGTATTTT
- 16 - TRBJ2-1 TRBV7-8 CASSTHSGTSYNEQFF TGTGCCAGCAGTACCCATAGCGGAACCTCCTACAATGAGCAGTTCTTC
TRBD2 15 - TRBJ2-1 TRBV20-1 CSAPFGGASYNEQFF TGCAGTGCCCCATTCGGGGGGGCATCCTACAATGAGCAGTTCTTC
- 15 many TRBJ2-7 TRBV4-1 CASSQVGGLAYEQYF TGCGCCAGCAGCCAAGTAGGAGGGCTAGCCTACGAGCAGTACTTC
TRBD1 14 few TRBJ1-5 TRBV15 CATSTRTGGQPQHF TGTGCCACCAGTACTAGGACAGGGGGACAGCCCCAGCATTTT
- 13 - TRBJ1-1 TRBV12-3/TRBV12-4 CASSLGQGFWAFF TGTGCCAGCAGTTTAGGCCAGGGTTTTTGGGCTTTCTTT
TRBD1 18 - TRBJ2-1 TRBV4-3 CASSQGSQTGSPYNEQFF TGCGCCAGCAGCCAAGGCTCCCAGACAGGGTCCCCCTACAATGAGCAGTTCTTC
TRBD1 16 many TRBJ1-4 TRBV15 CATSRDSTGGNEKLFF TGTGCCACCAGCAGAGATAGTACAGGGGGCAATGAAAAACTGTTTTTT
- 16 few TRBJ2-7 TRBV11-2 CASSARPRTASYEQYF TGTGCCAGCAGCGCACGCCCCCGGACTGCATCCTACGAGCAGTACTTC
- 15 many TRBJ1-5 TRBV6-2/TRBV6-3 CASSYLDSLNQPQHF TGTGCCAGCAGTTACCTCGACAGCCTCAATCAGCCCCAGCATTTT
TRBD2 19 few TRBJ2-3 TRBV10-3 CAISDGVAGGPTPPDTQYF TGTGCCATCAGCGATGGGGTAGCGGGGGGGCCGACCCCCCCAGATACGCAGTATTTT
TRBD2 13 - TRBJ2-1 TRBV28 CASSTGTSGGQFF TGTGCCAGCAGTACCGGGACTAGCGGGGGGCAGTTCTTC
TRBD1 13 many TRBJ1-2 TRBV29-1 CSVRDSDLYGYTF TGCAGCGTGCGGGACAGCGATCTCTATGGCTACACCTTC
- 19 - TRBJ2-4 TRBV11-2 CASSSRPSGSRDAKNIQYF TGTGCCAGCAGCTCCCGTCCATCGGGGAGCCGAGATGCCAAAAACATTCAGTACTTC
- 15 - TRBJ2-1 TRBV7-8 CASSLVAGPESEQFF TGTGCCAGCAGCTTAGTGGCAGGGCCCGAGAGTGAGCAGTTCTTC
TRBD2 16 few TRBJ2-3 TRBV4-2 CASSQETAGLTDTQYF TGTGCCAGCAGCCAAGAAACAGCGGGGCTGACAGATACGCAGTATTTT
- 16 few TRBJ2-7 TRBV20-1 CSARDSLDSSSYEQYF TGCAGTGCTAGGGACAGCTTAGACTCAAGCTCCTACGAGCAGTACTTC
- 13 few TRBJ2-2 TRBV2 CASKTANTGELFF TGTGCCAGCAAGACTGCGAACACCGGGGAGCTGTTTTTT
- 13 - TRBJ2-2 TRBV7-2 CASSTPNTGELFF TGTGCCAGCAGCACCCCGAACACCGGGGAGCTGTTTTTT
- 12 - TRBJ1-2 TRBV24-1 CATSDYSYGYTF TGTGCCACCAGTGATTACAGCTATGGCTACACCTTC
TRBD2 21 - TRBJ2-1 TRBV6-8 CASSLLGSKPGLAVGRNEQFF TGTGCCAGCAGCCTTCTCGGATCCAAACCGGGACTAGCGGTAGGTCGTAATGAGCAGTTCTTC
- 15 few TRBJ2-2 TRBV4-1 CASSRPSHLTGELFF TGCGCCAGCAGCCGGCCTAGCCACCTCACCGGGGAGCTGTTTTTT
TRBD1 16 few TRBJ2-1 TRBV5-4 CASSFGPGQGNNEQFF TGTGCCAGCAGCTTTGGTCCGGGACAGGGGAACAATGAGCAGTTCTTC